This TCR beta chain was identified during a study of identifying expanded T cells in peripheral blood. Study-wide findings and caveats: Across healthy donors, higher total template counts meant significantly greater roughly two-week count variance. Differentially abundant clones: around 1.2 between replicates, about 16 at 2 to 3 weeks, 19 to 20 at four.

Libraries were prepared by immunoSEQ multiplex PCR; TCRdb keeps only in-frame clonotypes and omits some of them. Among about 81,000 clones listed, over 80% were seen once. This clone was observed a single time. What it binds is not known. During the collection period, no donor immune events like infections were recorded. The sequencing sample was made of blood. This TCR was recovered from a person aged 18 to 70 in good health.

CDR3 in amino acids: CASSKNTYEQYF. In nucleotides, the CDR3 is TGTGCCAGCAGCAAAAATACCTACGAGCAGTACTTC. The chain employs TRBV21-1 and TRBJ2-7; the D call in the table, TRBD2, was not verified against the DNA. TRBV21-1 has pseudogene status. The CDR3 extends over 12 amino acids.